This record concerns one T cell receptor beta chain sequence. The data belong to a study of blood T cell repertoires in COVID-19. Method: immunoSEQ multiplex PCR; TCRdb's copy keeps in-frame clones and lacks some. The sample lists under 80,000 clones; about 88% were seen once. Sequences were obtained from peripheral blood. The receptor's source is a man between 65 and 85 years old with active COVID-19.

The CDR3 is CASSLGRASGTNEQFF. CDR3 DNA sequence: TGTGCCAGCAGCTTAGGCCGGGCTAGCGGGACCAATGAGCAGTTCTTC. This chain connects TRBV7-3 to TRBJ2-1, with TRBD2 identical over 9 bases. The V segment lost 2 bases and the J segment 6 bases; nucleotides outside the gene matches: 8. The CDR3 covers 16 residues. Germline CDR1 is SGHTA and CDR2 is FQGTGA.